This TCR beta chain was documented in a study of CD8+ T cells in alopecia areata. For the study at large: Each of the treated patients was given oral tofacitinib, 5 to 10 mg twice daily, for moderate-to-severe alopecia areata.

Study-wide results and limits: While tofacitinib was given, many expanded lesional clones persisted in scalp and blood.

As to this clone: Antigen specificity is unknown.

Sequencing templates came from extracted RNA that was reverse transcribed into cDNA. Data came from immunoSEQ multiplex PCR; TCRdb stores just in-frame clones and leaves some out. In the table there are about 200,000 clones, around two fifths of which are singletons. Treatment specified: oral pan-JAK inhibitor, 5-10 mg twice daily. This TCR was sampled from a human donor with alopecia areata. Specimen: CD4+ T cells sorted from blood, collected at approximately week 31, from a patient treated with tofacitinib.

In DNA form, the CDR3 reads TGTGCCAGCAGCCGCGATGGGACAGACTTCTATGGCTACACCTTC. Translating gives CASSRDGTDFYGYTF. The J gene is TRBJ1-2, the V gene TRBV2; 7 positions match TRBD1. V lost 6 bases to trimming and J lost 4 bases; unmatched junction nucleotides: 11. The CDR3 consists of 15 residues. Per germline, CDR1 SNHLY and CDR2 FYNNEI.